The TCR beta chain under discussion was sequenced for a study of OX40 agonist ivuxolimab in advanced cancers. Autoimmune disease history or systemic immunosuppression was exclusionary. This table comes from immunoSEQ multiplex PCR, and its TCRdb copy is limited to in-frame clones, with some not included. Of 30,000 to 45,000 clones listed, 70% to 85% are singletons. A note on this clone: The antigen is undetermined.

This CDR3 comprises 15 residues. The germline gives CDR1 KGHSH, CDR2 LQKENI. With 0 bases removed from V and 1 base from J, the gap between germline ends came to 9 bases. Study results and limitations: CD4+ T cells averaged fewer expanded clones than CD8+ T cells. The study found among the lowest clonal expansion in partial responders at 0.1-3.0 mg/kg.

The receptor's source is an adult with an advanced solid tumor such as melanoma, head and neck, liver or kidney cancer. The material was CD4+ or CD8+ T cells sorted from blood, obtained in a trial of the OX40 agonist ivuxolimab. The V and J genes are TRBV18 and TRBJ1-1; D unresolved. The CDR3 spells CASSPPSIGNTEAFF. CDR3 nucleotides: TGTGCCAGCTCACCACCCTCAATTGGGAACACTGAAGCTTTCTTT.